One sample yielded the 9 T cell receptor beta chains listed below, sequenced in a study of shared clonotypes between healthy human individuals. Data came from immunoSEQ multiplex PCR; TCRdb stores just in-frame clones and leaves some out. The table has under 1,100,000 clones, around 78% seen once. The specimen was memory CD4+ T cells from PBMCs. Subset reported: CD45RA-negative fraction. Receptors were obtained from a man aged 18 to 29 in good health. Some clones in this sample may be carry-over from other donors' samples.

This clone was seen ten or more times. The genes are TRBV7-9 and TRBJ1-2; TRBD1 matches at 9 bases. V lost 5 bases, J lost 8 bases, and 9 bases stayed unmatched. This CDR3 comprises 14 residues. The V gene's germline CDR1 is SEHNR and CDR2 FQNEAQ (reference sequence). The DNA of the CDR3 is TGTGCCAGCAGCCCACAGACAGGGGGATTGGGCTACACCTTC. Residues: CASSPQTGGLGYTF.

Notes on this clone: One junction end does not reproduce the germline sequence, and a read error may be involved. V usage is TRBV5-1 and J usage is TRBJ2-7; 8 bases fit TRBD2. Per germline, CDR1 SGHRS and CDR2 YFSETQ. This CDR3 comprises 14 residues. CDR3 nucleotide sequence: TGTGCCAGCACCAGCAGGCTAGCGGGCTACGAGCAGTACTTC. This codes for CASTSRLAGYEQYF.

The chain is built from TRBV12-5 and TRBJ2-3, with 8 positions matching TRBD1. This CDR3 is 15 amino acids long. Losses at the gene ends were 6 bases for V and 2 bases for J; bases not matched to a gene: 7. Germline CDR1 reads LGHNT; CDR2 reads FRNRAP. The CDR3 coding sequence is TGTGCTAGTGGGACCGGACAGGGTTACACAGATACGCAGTATTTT. As protein: CASGTGQGYTDTQYF.

The table lists this clone with a count of one. The J gene is TRBJ2-1, the V gene TRBV29-1; tentative D call: TRBD2 (6 bases). Germline values: CDR1 SQVTM, CDR2 ANQGSEA. The V end was cut by 7 bases, the J end by 10 bases, with 23 bases between. CDR3 length: 14 amino acids. This CDR3 reads CSALPSREINEQFF. In DNA, the CDR3 is TGCAGCGCCTTACCCTCCCGGGAGATAAACGAGCAGTTCTTC.

The V and J genes are TRBV6-1 and TRBJ1-1; a possible D gene is TRBD1 (6 bases). Germline CDR1 reads MNHNS; CDR2 reads SASEGT. With 2 bases removed from V and 5 bases from J, the gap between germline ends came to 18 bases. The CDR3 loop spans 16 amino acids. The CDR3 sequence is CASSETQGGGPTEAFF. The DNA for the CDR3 is TGTGCCAGCAGTGAAACGCAAGGTGGGGGGCCAACTGAAGCTTTCTTT.

The chain uses TRBV6-6 and TRBJ2-6; no clear D. V lost 5 bases and J lost 0, with 5 bases in between. The CDR3 is 14 amino acids. From germline, CDR1 is MNHNY and CDR2 SVGAGI (reference sequence). CDR3 sequence reads: CASSLASGANVLTF. The CDR3 region has the DNA TGTGCCAGCAGTCTGGCCTCTGGGGCCAACGTCCTGACTTTC.

This clone was seen only a few times. CDR3 loop: CASSQDDENIQYF. CDR3 sequence (DNA): TGCGCCAGCAGCCAAGACGACGAAAACATTCAGTACTTC. The gene calls are TRBV4-3 and TRBJ2-4; D is unclear. CDR1 and CDR2 (germline): LGHNA, YSLEER. V lost 0 bases and J 5 bases, leaving 5 bases between the germline ends. The CDR3 consists of 13 residues.

The rearrangement joins TRBV7-9 to TRBJ2-1; D is uncertain. CDR1 and CDR2 (germline): SEHNR, FQNEAQ (reference sequence). Deletions cut 5 bases from V and 9 bases from J, with 11 bases between. The CDR3 contains 12 residues. CDR3 loop: CASSPLFVEQFF. DNA of the CDR3: TGTGCCAGCAGCCCTCTCTTTGTTGAGCAGTTCTTC.

The chain joins TRBV5-1 to TRBJ2-3; 12 positions match TRBD2. The V gene's germline CDR1 is SGHRS and CDR2 YFSETQ. This CDR3 spans 16 amino acids. V gave up 4 bases and J gave up 2 bases; unmatched junction bases: 5. The CDR3: CASSTGTSGLTDTQYF. CDR3 DNA: TGCGCCAGCAGCACCGGGACTAGCGGGCTCACAGATACGCAGTATTTT.